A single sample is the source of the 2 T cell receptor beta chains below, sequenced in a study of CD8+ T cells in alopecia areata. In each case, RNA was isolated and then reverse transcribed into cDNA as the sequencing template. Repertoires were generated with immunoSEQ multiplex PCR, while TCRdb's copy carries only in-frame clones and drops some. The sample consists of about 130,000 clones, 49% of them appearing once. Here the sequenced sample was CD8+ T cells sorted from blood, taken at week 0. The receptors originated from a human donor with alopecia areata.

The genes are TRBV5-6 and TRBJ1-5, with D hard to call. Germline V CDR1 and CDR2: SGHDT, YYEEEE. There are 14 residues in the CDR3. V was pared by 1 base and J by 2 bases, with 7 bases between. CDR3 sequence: CASSLFGGNQPQHF. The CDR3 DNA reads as TGTGCCAGCAGCTTGTTTGGGGGCAATCAGCCCCAGCATTTT.

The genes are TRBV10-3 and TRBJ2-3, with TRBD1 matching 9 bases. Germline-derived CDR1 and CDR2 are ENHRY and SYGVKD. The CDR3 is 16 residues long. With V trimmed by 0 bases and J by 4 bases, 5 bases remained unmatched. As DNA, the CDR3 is TGTGCCATCAGTGAGTCGCCTCGGACAGGGGCAGATACGCAGTATTTT. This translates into CAISESPRTGADTQYF.